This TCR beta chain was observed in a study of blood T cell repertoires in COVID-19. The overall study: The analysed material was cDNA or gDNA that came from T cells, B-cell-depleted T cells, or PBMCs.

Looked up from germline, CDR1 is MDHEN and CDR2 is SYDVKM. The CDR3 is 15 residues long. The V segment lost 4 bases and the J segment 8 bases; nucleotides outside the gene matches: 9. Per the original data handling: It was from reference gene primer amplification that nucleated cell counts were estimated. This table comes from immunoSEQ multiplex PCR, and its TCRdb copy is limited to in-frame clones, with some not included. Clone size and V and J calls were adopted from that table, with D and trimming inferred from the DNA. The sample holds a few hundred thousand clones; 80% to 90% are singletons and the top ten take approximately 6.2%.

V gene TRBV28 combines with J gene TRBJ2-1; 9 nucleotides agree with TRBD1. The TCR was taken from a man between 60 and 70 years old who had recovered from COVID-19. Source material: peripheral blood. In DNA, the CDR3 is TGTGCCAGCAGTTCATCCGGGACAGGGCAGTATGAGCAGTTCTTC. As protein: CASSSSGTGQYEQFF.